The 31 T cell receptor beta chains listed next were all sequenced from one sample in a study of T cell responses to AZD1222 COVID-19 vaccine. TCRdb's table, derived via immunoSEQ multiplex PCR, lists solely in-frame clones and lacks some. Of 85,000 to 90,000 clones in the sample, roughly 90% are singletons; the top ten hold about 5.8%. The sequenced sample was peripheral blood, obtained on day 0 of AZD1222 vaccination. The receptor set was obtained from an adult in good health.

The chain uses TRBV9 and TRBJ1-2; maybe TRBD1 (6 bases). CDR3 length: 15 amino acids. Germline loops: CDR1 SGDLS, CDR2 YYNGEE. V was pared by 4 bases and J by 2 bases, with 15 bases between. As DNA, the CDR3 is TGTGCCAGCAGCCCCACGGGGGCGCGAAACTATGGCTACACCTTC. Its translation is CASSPTGARNYGYTF.

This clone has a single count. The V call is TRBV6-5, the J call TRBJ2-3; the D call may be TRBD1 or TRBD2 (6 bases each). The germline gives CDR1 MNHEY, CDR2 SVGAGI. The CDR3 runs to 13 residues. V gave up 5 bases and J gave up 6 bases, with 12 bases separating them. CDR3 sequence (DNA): TGTGCCAGCAGTAAGCAGGGGACTGATACGCAGTATTTT. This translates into CASSKQGTDTQYF.

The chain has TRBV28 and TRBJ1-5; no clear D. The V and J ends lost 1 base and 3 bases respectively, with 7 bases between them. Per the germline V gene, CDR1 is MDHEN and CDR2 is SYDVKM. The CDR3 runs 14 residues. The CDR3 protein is CASSLSGFNQPQHF. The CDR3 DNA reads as TGTGCCAGCAGTTTATCGGGGTTCAATCAGCCCCAGCATTTT.

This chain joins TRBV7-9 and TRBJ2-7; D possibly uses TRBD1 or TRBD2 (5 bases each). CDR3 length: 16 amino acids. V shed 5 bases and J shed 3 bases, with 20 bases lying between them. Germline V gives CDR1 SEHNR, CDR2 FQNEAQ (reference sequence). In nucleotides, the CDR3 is TGTGCCAGCAGCGGGGCTCGGGCAGGGAGCTACTACGAGCAGTACTTC. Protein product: CASSGARAGSYYEQYF.

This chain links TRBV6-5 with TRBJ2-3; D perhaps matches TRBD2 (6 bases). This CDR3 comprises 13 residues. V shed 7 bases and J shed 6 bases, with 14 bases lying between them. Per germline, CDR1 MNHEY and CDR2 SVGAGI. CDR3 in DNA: TGTGCCAGCATGACGGGCGGAGGGGATACGCAGTATTTT. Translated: CASMTGGGDTQYF.

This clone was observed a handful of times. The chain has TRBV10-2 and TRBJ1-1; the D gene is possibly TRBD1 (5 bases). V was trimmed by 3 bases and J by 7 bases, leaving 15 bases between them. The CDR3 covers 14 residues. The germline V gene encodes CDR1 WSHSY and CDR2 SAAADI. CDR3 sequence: CASSELMGTGEAFF. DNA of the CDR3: TGCGCCAGCAGTGAACTTATGGGGACGGGTGAAGCTTTCTTT.

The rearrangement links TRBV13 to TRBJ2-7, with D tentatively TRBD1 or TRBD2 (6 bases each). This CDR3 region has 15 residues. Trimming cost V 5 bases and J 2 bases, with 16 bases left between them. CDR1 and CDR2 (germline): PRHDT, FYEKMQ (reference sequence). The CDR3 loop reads CASSSTGAGAYEQYF. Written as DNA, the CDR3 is TGTGCCAGCAGCAGTACGGGAGCAGGGGCCTACGAGCAGTACTTC. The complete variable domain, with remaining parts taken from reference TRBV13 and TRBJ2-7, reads AAGVIQSPRHLIKEKRETATLKCYPIPRHDTVYWYQQGPGQDPQFLISFYEKMQSDKGSIPDRFSAQQFSDYHSELNMSSLELGDSALYFCASSSTGAGAYEQYFGPGTRLTVT.

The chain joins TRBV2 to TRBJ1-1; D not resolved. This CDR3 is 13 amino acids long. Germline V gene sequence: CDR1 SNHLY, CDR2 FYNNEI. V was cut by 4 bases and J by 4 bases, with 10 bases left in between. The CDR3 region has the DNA TGTGCCAGCAGTGTAGAAGGAACCACTGAAGCTTTCTTT. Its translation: CASSVEGTTEAFF.

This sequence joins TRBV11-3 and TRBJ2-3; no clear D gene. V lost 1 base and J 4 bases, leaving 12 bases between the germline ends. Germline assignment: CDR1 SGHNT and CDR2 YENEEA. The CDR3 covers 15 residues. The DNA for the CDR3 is TGTGCCAGCAGCTTAGGGGCCAAAAGGGCAGATACGCAGTATTTT. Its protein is CASSLGAKRADTQYF.

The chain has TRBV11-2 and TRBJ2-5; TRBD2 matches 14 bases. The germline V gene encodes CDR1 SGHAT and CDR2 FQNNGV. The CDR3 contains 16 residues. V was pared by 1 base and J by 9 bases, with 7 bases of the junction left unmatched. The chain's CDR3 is CASSLGLAGGVRPQYF. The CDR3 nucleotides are TGTGCCAGCAGCTTAGGACTAGCGGGGGGGGTGAGGCCCCAGTACTTC.

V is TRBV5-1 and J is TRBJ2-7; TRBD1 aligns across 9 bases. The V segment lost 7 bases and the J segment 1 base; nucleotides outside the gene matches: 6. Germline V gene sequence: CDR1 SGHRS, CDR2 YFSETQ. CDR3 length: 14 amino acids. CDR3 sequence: CASGAGTGSYEQYF. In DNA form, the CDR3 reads TGCGCCAGCGGTGCCGGGACAGGGTCCTACGAGCAGTACTTC.

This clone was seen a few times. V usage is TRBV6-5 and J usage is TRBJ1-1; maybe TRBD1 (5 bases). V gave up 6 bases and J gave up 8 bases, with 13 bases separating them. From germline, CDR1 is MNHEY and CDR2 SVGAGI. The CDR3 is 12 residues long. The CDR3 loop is CASSWGGSEAFF. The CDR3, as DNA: TGTGCCAGCAGCTGGGGGGGAAGCGAAGCTTTCTTT.

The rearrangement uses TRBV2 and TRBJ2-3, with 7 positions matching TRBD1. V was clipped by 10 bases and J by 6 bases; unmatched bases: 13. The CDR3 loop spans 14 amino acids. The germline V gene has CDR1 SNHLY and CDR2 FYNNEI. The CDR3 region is CATPTGVPMDTQYF. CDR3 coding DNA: TGTGCCACACCAACAGGGGTCCCGATGGATACGCAGTATTTT.

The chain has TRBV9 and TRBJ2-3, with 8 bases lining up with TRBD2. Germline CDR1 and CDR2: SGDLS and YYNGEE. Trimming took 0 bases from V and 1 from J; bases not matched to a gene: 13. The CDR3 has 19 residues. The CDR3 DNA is TGTGCCAGCAGCGTAGCGTCAACGGGAGGGCCCGATCGCACAGATACGCAGTATTTT. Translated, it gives CASSVASTGGPDRTDTQYF.

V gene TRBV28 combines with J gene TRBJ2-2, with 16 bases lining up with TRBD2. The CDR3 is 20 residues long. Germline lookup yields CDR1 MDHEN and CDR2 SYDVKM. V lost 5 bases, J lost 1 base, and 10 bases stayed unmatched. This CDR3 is CASSKPTGTSGRVNTGELFF. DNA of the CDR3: TGTGCCAGCAGTAAACCTACCGGGACTAGCGGGAGGGTGAACACCGGGGAGCTGTTTTTT.

The CDR3 protein is CASSVGTPGTGELFF. In DNA form, the CDR3 reads TGTGCCAGCAGCGTAGGTACACCCGGGACCGGGGAGCTGTTTTTT. The J gene is TRBJ2-2, the V gene TRBV9; D uncertain. In germline, CDR1 is SGDLS, CDR2 YYNGEE. The CDR3 extends over 15 amino acids. V gave up 0 bases and J gave up 5 bases, with 11 bases separating them.

CDR3: CASSVGDSNLVAQYF. The CDR3 DNA is TGTGCCAGCAGCGTAGGGGACTCCAATTTGGTTGCGCAGTATTTT. The J gene is TRBJ2-3, the V gene TRBV9; maybe TRBD2 (6 bases). The CDR3 spans 15 residues. Germline V gene data show CDR1 as SGDLS and CDR2 as YYNGEE. V gave up 0 bases and J gave up 10 bases, with 18 bases separating them. Drawing the rest from reference TRBV9 and TRBJ2-3, the complete variable domain is DSGVTQTPKHLITATGQRVTLRCSPRSGDLSVYWYQQSLDQGLQFLIQYYNGEERAKGNILERFSAQQFPDLHSELNLSSLELGDSALYFCASSVGDSNLVAQYFGPGTRLTVL.

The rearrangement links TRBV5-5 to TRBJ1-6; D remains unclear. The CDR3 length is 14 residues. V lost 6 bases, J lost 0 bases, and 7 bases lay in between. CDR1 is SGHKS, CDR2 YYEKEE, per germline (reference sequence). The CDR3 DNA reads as TGTGCCAGCACTAGAAGCTCCTATAATTCACCCCTCCACTTT. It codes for CASTRSSYNSPLHF.

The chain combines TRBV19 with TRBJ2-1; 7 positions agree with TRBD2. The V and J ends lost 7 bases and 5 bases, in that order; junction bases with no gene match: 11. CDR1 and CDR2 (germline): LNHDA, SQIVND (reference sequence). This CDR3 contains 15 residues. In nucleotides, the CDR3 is TGTGCCAGTAACTTCAGGCGGGAGAGGGACAATGAGCAGTTCTTC. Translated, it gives CASNFRRERDNEQFF.

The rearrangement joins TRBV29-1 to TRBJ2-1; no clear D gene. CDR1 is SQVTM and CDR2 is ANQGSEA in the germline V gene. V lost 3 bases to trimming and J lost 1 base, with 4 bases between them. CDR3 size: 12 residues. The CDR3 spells CSVDRSYNEQFF. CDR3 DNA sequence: TGCAGCGTTGATAGATCCTACAATGAGCAGTTCTTC.

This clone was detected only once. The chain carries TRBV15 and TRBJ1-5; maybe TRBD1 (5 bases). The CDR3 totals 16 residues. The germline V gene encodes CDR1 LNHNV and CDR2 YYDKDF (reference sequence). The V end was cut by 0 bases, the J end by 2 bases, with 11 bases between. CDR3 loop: CATSRDQGVRNQPQHF. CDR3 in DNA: TGTGCCACCAGCAGAGATCAGGGAGTCCGCAATCAGCCCCAGCATTTT.

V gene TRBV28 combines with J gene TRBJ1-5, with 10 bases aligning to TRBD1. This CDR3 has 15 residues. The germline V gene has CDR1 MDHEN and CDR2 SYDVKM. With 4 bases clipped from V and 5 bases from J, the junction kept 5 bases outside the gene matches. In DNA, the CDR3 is TGTGCCAGCAGTTCTGGGGACAGGGGTTATCAGCCCCAGCATTTT. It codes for CASSSGDRGYQPQHF.

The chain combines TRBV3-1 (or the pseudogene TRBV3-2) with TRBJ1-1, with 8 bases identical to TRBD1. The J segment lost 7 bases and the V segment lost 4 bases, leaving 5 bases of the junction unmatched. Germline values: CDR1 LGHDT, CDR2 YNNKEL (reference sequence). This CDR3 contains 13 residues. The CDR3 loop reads CASSRTGTSEAFF. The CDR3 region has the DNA TGTGCCAGCAGCCGGACAGGGACGAGTGAAGCTTTCTTT.

The CDR3, as DNA: TGTGCCAGCAGCTCATCCCCTCAAGGGGGTGCTGAGCAGTTCTTC. Its translation: CASSSSPQGGAEQFF. This chain connects TRBV11-2 to TRBJ2-1; tentatively, D is TRBD1 (6 bases). V lost 4 bases, J lost 9 bases, and 19 bases lay in between. Germline CDR1 is SGHAT and CDR2 is FQNNGV. The CDR3 is made up of 15 amino acids.

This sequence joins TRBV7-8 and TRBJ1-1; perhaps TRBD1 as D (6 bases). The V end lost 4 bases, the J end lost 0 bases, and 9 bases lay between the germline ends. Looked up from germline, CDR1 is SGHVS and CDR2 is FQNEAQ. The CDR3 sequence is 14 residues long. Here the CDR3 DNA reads TGTGCCAGCAGCTCGACAGGACTGAACACTGAAGCTTTCTTT. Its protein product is CASSSTGLNTEAFF.

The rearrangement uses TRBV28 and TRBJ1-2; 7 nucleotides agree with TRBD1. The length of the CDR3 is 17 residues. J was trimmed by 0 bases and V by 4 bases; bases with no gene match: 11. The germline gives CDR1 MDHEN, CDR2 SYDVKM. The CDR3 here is CASSSPDRAGPNYGYTF. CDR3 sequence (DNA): TGTGCCAGCAGTTCCCCTGACAGGGCAGGTCCTAACTATGGCTACACCTTC.

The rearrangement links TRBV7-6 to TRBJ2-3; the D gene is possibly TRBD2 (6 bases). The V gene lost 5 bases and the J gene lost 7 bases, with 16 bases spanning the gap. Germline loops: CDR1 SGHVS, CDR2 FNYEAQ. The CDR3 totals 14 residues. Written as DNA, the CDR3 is TGTGCCAGCAGCCTAGGGACTGAGGGAAATACGCAGTATTTT. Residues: CASSLGTEGNTQYF.

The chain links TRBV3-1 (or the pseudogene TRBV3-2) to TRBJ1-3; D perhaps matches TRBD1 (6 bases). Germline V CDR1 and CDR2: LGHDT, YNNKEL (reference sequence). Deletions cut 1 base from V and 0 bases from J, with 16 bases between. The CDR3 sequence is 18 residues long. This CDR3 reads CASSQGTGGPISGNTIYF. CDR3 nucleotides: TGTGCCAGCAGCCAAGGGACGGGGGGCCCGATCTCTGGAAACACCATATATTTT.

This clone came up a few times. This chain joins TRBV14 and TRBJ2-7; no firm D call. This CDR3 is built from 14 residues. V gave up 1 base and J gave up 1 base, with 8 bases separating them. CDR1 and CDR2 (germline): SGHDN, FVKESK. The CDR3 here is CASSQGRWSYEQYF. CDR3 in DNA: TGTGCCAGCAGCCAAGGTCGATGGTCCTACGAGCAGTACTTC.

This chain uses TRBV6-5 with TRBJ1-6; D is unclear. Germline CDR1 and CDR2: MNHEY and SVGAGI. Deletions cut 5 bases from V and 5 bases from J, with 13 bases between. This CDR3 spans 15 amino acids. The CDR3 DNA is TGTGCCAGCAGTACCTCGACTGAAAATAATTCACCCCTCCACTTT. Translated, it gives CASSTSTENNSPLHF.

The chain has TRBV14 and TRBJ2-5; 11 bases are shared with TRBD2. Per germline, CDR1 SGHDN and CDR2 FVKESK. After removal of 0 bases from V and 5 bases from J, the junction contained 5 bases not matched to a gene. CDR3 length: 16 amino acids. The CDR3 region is CASSQETSGIRETQYF. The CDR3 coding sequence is TGTGCCAGCAGCCAAGAGACTAGCGGGATCAGGGAGACCCAGTACTTC.